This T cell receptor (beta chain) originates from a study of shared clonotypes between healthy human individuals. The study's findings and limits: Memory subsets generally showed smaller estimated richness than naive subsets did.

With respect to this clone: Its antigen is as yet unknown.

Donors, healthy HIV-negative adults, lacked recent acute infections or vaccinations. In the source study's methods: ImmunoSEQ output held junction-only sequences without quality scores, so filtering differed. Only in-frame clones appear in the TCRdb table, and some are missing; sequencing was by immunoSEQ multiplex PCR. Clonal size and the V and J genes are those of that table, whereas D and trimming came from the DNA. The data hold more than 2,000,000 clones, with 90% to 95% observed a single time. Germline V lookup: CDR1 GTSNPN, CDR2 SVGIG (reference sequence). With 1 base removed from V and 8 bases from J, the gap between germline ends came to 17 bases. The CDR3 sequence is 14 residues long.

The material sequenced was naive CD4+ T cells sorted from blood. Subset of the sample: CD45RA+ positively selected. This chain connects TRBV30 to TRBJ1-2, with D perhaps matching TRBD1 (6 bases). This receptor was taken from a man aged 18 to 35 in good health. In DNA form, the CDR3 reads TGTGCCTGGAGTGAATTAACAGGGCTTAGGGGCTACACCTTC. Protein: CAWSELTGLRGYTF.